The rows below give T cell receptor beta chains drawn from one sample of a study of cytotoxic CD8 clonotypes in ibrutinib-treated CLL. Assay: immunoSEQ multiplex PCR; the TCRdb copy retains only in-frame clones and omits some. The sample has tens of thousands of clones, 65% to 70% seen once. Source: PBMCs, taken at disease progression, from a patient treated with ibrutinib. The receptors were gathered from a human donor with chronic lymphocytic leukemia. The CDR3 runs from the conserved cysteine through the conserved F or W. A D gene is named only where the DNA matches it firmly. Clone size is stated in some rows and not others, as once, few, many or a class when expanded.

>.|.|TRBV7-3|TRBJ2-3|13
CASSLGTPDTQYF
TGTGCCAGCAGCTTAGGCACCCCAGATACGCAGTATTTT
>.|.|TRBV5-1|TRBJ1-4|14
CASSLSALNEKLFF
TGCGCCAGCAGCTTGAGCGCTCTAAATGAAAAACTGTTTTTT
>few|TRBD1|TRBV5-4|TRBJ1-2|15
CASRYRDSENYGYTF
TGTGCCAGCAGATACCGGGACAGTGAAAACTATGGCTACACCTTC
>.|TRBD1|TRBV6-5|TRBJ2-2|15
CASSPDRGRTGELFF
TGTGCCAGCAGCCCTGACAGGGGGCGAACCGGGGAGCTGTTTTTT
>few|TRBD1|TRBV4-1|TRBJ2-7|14
CASSQLTGSYEQYF
TGCGCCAGCAGCCAACTGACAGGGAGTTACGAGCAGTACTTC
>.|TRBD1|TRBV19|TRBJ2-7|15
CATRAGTGSSYEQYF
TGTGCCACCAGAGCGGGGACAGGGAGCTCCTACGAGCAGTACTTC
>.|.|TRBV7-7|TRBJ1-1|13
CASSLAANTEAFF
TGTGCCAGCAGCTTAGCGGCAAACACTGAAGCTTTCTTT
>.|.|TRBV4-1|TRBJ2-1|14
CASSLASSYNEQFF
TGCGCCAGCAGCCTCGCCAGCTCCTACAATGAGCAGTTCTTC
>.|.|TRBV15|TRBJ2-7|13
CATSREELYEQYF
TGTGCCACCAGCAGAGAGGAGTTATACGAGCAGTACTTC
>.|.|TRBV15|TRBJ1-3|15
CATSLQGGSGNTIYF
TGTGCCACCAGTCTTCAGGGCGGGTCTGGAAACACCATATATTTT
>few|.|TRBV27|TRBJ2-3|17
CASSPPGAGVGTDTQYF
TGTGCCAGCAGTCCCCCGGGGGCGGGGGTCGGCACAGATACGCAGTATTTT
>.|TRBD2|TRBV7-8|TRBJ2-3|16
CASSLGVLAGGDTQYF
TGTGCCAGCAGCTTAGGAGTACTAGCGGGGGGGGATACGCAGTATTTT
>.|TRBD2|TRBV27|TRBJ2-1|16
CASSFGSGGAYNEQFF
TGTGCCAGCAGTTTTGGGAGCGGGGGAGCATACAATGAGCAGTTCTTC
>.|.|TRBV2|TRBJ1-1|15
CASSPQGRAETEAFF
TGTGCCAGCAGCCCCCAGGGCAGGGCTGAGACTGAAGCTTTCTTT
>.|TRBD2|TRBV6-5|TRBJ2-5|14
CASRQGLAAETQYF
TGTGCCAGCAGACAGGGACTAGCAGCGGAGACCCAGTACTTC
>.|TRBD2|TRBV4-1|TRBJ2-5|15
CASSREGLAKETQYF
TGCGCCAGCAGCCGCGAGGGACTAGCTAAGGAGACCCAGTACTTC
>.|.|TRBV7-9|TRBJ1-5|13
CASSRQGNQPQHF
TGTGCCAGCAGCCGACAGGGCAATCAGCCCCAGCATTTT
>.|.|TRBV6-5|TRBJ1-6|13
CASSYQTNSPLHF
TGTGCCAGCAGTTATCAAACCAACTCACCCCTCCACTTT
>.|.|TRBV7-8|TRBJ1-4|14
CASSSQTGREKLFF
TGTGCCAGCAGCTCCCAAACCGGTAGGGAAAAACTGTTTTTT
>.|.|TRBV27|TRBJ1-2|15
CASSLGGRPNYGYTF
TGTGCCAGCAGTTTAGGGGGCAGACCTAACTATGGCTACACCTTC
>.|.|TRBV7-9|TRBJ2-3|17
CASSPRTALSSTDTQYF
TGTGCCAGCAGTCCCCGGACAGCCCTTTCTAGCACAGATACGCAGTATTTT
>.|TRBD1|TRBV10-3|TRBJ1-1|12
CAIRQGAEESFF
TGTGCCATACGACAGGGCGCAGAGGAATCTTTCTTT
>.|.|TRBV19|TRBJ1-2|14
CASSFGRGDYGYTF
TGTGCCAGTAGTTTCGGGAGGGGTGACTATGGCTACACCTTC
>.|.|TRBV6-6|TRBJ1-6|14
CASSYTGTTSPLHF
TGTGCCAGCAGTTACACGGGGACTACTTCACCCCTCCACTTT
>few|.|TRBV19|TRBJ1-3|15
CASSIGRLSGNTIYF
TGTGCCAGTAGTATAGGTCGGCTGTCCGGAAACACCATATATTTT
>once|TRBD2|TRBV7-2|TRBJ2-7|16
CASSSPGGTAGYEQYF
TGTGCCAGCAGCTCGCCGGGGGGGACGGCGGGCTACGAGCAGTACTTC
>.|.|TRBV5-6|TRBJ2-7|12
CASSLGQGEQYF
TGTGCCAGCAGCTTGGGTCAGGGGGAGCAGTACTTC
>.|.|TRBV13|TRBJ1-3|13
CASSLNRGDTIYF
TGTGCCAGCAGCTTAAACAGAGGGGACACCATATATTTT
>.|.|TRBV10-3|TRBJ2-3|16
CAISESPASGTDTQYF
TGTGCCATCAGTGAGTCGCCGGCGTCGGGCACAGATACGCAGTATTTT
>.|.|TRBV7-9|TRBJ2-2|14
CASSGTLNTGELFF
TGTGCCAGCAGTGGGACATTGAACACCGGGGAGCTGTTTTTT
>.|TRBD1|TRBV6-6|TRBJ1-2|12
CASEDRTGGYTF
TGTGCCAGCGAGGACAGGACTGGGGGCTACACCTTC
>.|.|TRBV27|TRBJ2-7|14
CASSLTRAGYEQYF
TGTGCCAGCAGTTTAACCAGGGCGGGCTACGAGCAGTACTTC
>.|.|TRBV9|TRBJ2-5|15
CASSVGIGGLETQYF
TGTGCCAGCAGCGTAGGAATCGGGGGGCTGGAGACCCAGTACTTC
>few|.|TRBV10-3|TRBJ2-2|15
CAISDLGVDTGELFF
TGTGCCATCAGTGATTTAGGGGTGGACACCGGGGAGCTGTTTTTT
>.|.|TRBV4-1|TRBJ1-4|18
CASSQDLRPTGLEGKLFF
TGCGCCAGCAGCCAAGATCTACGGCCAACAGGACTTGAGGGGAAACTGTTTTTT